The present T cell receptor beta chain was sequenced within a study of beta chain features in type 1 diabetes listed by TCRdb under 2018. As for the study more broadly: No differences in mean age, gender distribution, total cell number or subset yield were found between patients and healthy donors. A total of some 110 million sorted cells were examined across all samples, and a strong correlation was observed between cell number per subset and RNA yield. In the study, recently diagnosed type 1 diabetes patients and matched healthy donors were compared on the TCRB repertoires of their sorted circulating CD4+ T cell subsets. Regulatory and stem cell-like memory subsets were obtained from only 8 patients and roughly eight healthy donors, while naive and central memory subsets were obtained from all 30 or so donors.

Each donor gave one peripheral blood draw, averaging roughly 100 mL, which was collected into heparinised tubes. Using a panel that included CD45RO, CCR7, CD25, CD127, CD95 and CD27, naive, central memory, regulatory and stem cell-like memory CD4+ T cells were sorted on a BD FACSAria II. Every sorted population had a purity above 95%. PBMCs were isolated immediately by Lymphoprep density gradient centrifugation and stained directly without culture. To minimize batch effects, samples were stained and sorted in pairs, one healthy donor with one patient per experiment. The entire isolated RNA was reverse transcribed using the High Capacity cDNA Reverse Transcription Kit, and thus expressed TCRB transcripts were sequenced. Naive, central memory and regulatory T cell samples underwent deep immunoSEQ sequencing, averaging around 3.6 million total reads per sample. After sorted cells were lysed in RLT buffer, RNA was extracted with DNase-treated RNeasy Micro or Mini kits, with the choice depending on cell number. Each cell subset was processed on its own to prevent cross-contamination, while patient and healthy donor samples were processed together. TCRB sequences were amplified from cDNA with the immunoSEQ multiplex PCR, producing 87-bp fragments spanning the CDR3 region. Sequencing of the amplicons was done on the Illumina HiSeq platform. As for the original processing: PCR bias was corrected computationally using synthetic template baselines, and reads within Hamming distance 2 were collapsed, with unmergeable singletons discarded. Reads were aligned against IMGT so that V, D and J genes, CDR3 length and insertions or deletions at six rearrangement sites could be assigned. Within each subset, clonotype counts were normalized to the number of sorted cells before true diversity and Gini coefficients were calculated with the tcR R package. Repertoire sharing was quantified using the overlap coefficient calculated on TCRB nucleotide sequences. Out-of-frame TCRB sequences from naive cells were analyzed to stand in for the pre-selection repertoire. Held by TCRdb, this immuneACCESS table contains in-frame sequences only and omits some clones. Under half of the omission traces to an unresolved V gene where checked; the cause of the rest is unknown. That table supplies the V and J calls and clone size; D and trimming were determined from the DNA. The sample profile shows 250,000 to 300,000 clones; roughly an eighth of them were found once. Clones ranked in the top ten supply approximately 0.015% of the sample.

The full study reports these points: HLA sub-analyses involved small numbers of individuals, so any influence of HLA type on TCRB rearrangement remained unresolved. In all four CD4+ subsets, TCRB CDR3 length was moderately but significantly shorter in type 1 diabetes patients. At VDJ recombination sites, type 1 diabetes patients had fewer insertions and more deleted nucleotides, which implies abnormalities in thymic rearrangement. Naive, central memory and regulatory TCRB repertoires appeared more similar among patients than among healthy donors. PCR might favor shorter templates, but patient and control samples were amplified and corrected together, so any skew would affect both groups equally. Sequencing cDNA rather than genomic DNA could over-represent highly expressing activated cells, although activation and CD3 levels did not differ between groups.

As concerns this clone: Which antigen it targets is not known. No much larger clone is present one base from it, and per-base qualities are unavailable.

The specimen was naive CD4+ T cells from blood. The cell subset or site label, read with the paper, signifies: true naive CD4+ T cells. This TCR was recovered from a young man with type 1 diabetes.

The CDR3 loop reads CASSPAFIREDYNEQFF. The DNA sequence is given as TGTGCCAGCTCCCCAGCCTTCATCAGGGAAGACTACAATGAGCAGTTCTTC. The chain uses TRBV18 and TRBJ2-1, and possibly TRBD1, on 5 matching bases. The CDR3, from cysteine to phenylalanine, totals 17 residues. Only the CDR3 part of the read is kept: 51 bases, read in frame from the first base. Deletion took 6 bases off V and 3 bases off J, with a span of 21 bases between the germline ends. CDR1 and CDR2 are drawn from the germline V gene: KGHSH, LQKENI.